The 24 T cell receptor beta chains reported below all come from one sample, sequenced in a study of siplizumab effects on memory and regulatory T cells. Clones were read by immunoSEQ multiplex PCR, and TCRdb kept only the in-frame ones, dropping some. Among 85,000 or so clones listed, more than 85% were seen once. The sample taken for sequencing was CD8+ T cells sorted from blood. These receptors came from a human donor in good health.

The rearrangement joins TRBV2 to TRBJ1-1; 11 nucleotides align to TRBD1. The ends lost 5 bases at V and 12 bases at J; junction bases unmatched: 8. The germline V gene has CDR1 SNHLY and CDR2 FYNNEI. This CDR3 spans 13 amino acids. CDR3 nucleotides: TGTGCCAGCAGTCCTACCGGGACAGGGGGACCTTTCTTT. Amino acids: CASSPTGTGGPFF.

The chain carries TRBV10-1 and TRBJ2-7; no reliable D call. Germline V lookup: CDR1 WNHNN, CDR2 SYGVQD (reference sequence). Between the trimmed V and J ends, which lost 2 bases and 6 bases, there was a span of 11 bases. This CDR3 region has 13 residues. CDR3 amino acids: CASSEVGISEQYF. The CDR3 DNA reads as TGCGCCAGCAGTGAGGTGGGAATCTCCGAGCAGTACTTC.

V and J are TRBV27 and TRBJ1-2, with 8 bases matching TRBD1. Germline lookup yields CDR1 MNHEY and CDR2 SMNVEV (reference sequence). This CDR3 spans 14 amino acids. V shed 6 bases, J shed 4 bases, and the junction held 7 bases outside the gene matches. CDR3: CASRGQALVYGYTF. The CDR3 DNA follows: TGTGCCAGCAGGGGACAGGCACTTGTCTATGGCTACACCTTC.

The chain links TRBV19 to TRBJ2-7, with 9 bases identical to TRBD2. CDR3 length equals 15 residues. Germline CDR1 reads LNHDA; CDR2 reads SQIVND (reference sequence). The V and J ends lost 3 bases and 2 bases, in that order; junction bases with no gene match: 5. The DNA for the CDR3 is TGTGCCAGTAGTATCGGGGGGACTAGCACCTACGAGCAGTACTTC. It specifies CASSIGGTSTYEQYF.

V usage is TRBV29-1 and J usage is TRBJ2-7; D may be TRBD1 (6 bases). The CDR3 runs 14 residues. Trimming removed 7 bases from V and 1 base from J, with 17 bases in between. CDR1 and CDR2 from the germline V gene are SQVTM and ANQGSEA. The CDR3 DNA is TGCAGCGCCCTTTCGTTGGGACAATCCTACGAGCAGTACTTC. It specifies CSALSLGQSYEQYF.

The chain combines TRBV19 with TRBJ1-5; 12 bases fit TRBD1. Germline V CDR1 and CDR2: LNHDA, SQIVND (reference sequence). The length of the CDR3 is 16 residues. Losses at the gene ends were 6 bases for V and 3 bases for J; bases not matched to a gene: 6. CDR3 in DNA: TGTGCCAGTAGCCTCGGGACAGGGGGCCCCAATCAGCCCCAGCATTTT. It translates to CASSLGTGGPNQPQHF.

This sequence joins TRBV19 and TRBJ2-3; no definite D call. The germline V gene encodes CDR1 LNHDA and CDR2 SQIVND (reference sequence). V was shortened by 3 bases and J by 3 bases, with 10 bases between the two germline ends. The CDR3 runs to 14 residues. The CDR3: CASSIGSETDTQYF. CDR3 DNA: TGTGCCAGTAGTATTGGGTCAGAGACAGATACGCAGTATTTT. Supplemented by reference TRBV19 and TRBJ2-3, the full variable domain reads DGGITQSPKYLFRKEGQNVTLSCEQNLNHDAMYWYRQDPGQGLRLIYYSQIVNDFQKGDIAEGYSVSREKKESFPLTVTSAQKNPTAFYLCASSIGSETDTQYFGPGTRLTVL.

In this sample, this clone turned up once. The genes are TRBV18 and TRBJ2-3; a possible D gene is TRBD2 (6 bases). Per germline, CDR1 KGHSH and CDR2 LQKENI. V was trimmed by 3 bases and J by 3 bases, leaving 16 bases between them. The CDR3 loop spans 16 amino acids. The CDR3 nucleotides read TGTGCCAGCTCACCCGACTGGGGGGATAGGACAGATACGCAGTATTTT. This codes for CASSPDWGDRTDTQYF.

This chain connects TRBV9 to TRBJ1-1, with a possible D match to TRBD1 (6 bases). The CDR3 sequence is 18 residues long. Germline CDR1 is SGDLS and CDR2 is YYNGEE. Trimming cost V 0 bases and J 0 bases, with 18 bases left between them. CDR3 protein: CASSVGSSKGHLNTEAFF. The DNA for the CDR3 is TGTGCCAGCAGCGTAGGCTCTTCAAAGGGACACTTGAACACTGAAGCTTTCTTT.

The rearrangement links TRBV4-1 to TRBJ1-1; tentatively, D is TRBD1 (5 bases). Per the germline V gene, CDR1 is MGHRA and CDR2 is YSYEKL. Trimming removed 0 bases at V and 4 bases at J, with 12 bases between. This CDR3 has 15 amino acids. The CDR3 spells CASSQDGARVTEAFF. The CDR3 coding sequence is TGCGCCAGCAGCCAAGATGGGGCAAGGGTCACTGAAGCTTTCTTT.

This clone was seen a single time. Other nucleotide sequences from this sample produce the same CDR3. CDR3 loop: CASSGGPYEQYF. The CDR3 nucleotides are TGTGCCAGTAGTGGGGGGCCCTACGAGCAGTACTTC. This chain uses TRBV19 with TRBJ2-7, with D perhaps assigned TRBD1 or TRBD2 (6 bases each). CDR3 length: 12 residues. Germline assignment: CDR1 LNHDA and CDR2 SQIVND (reference sequence). V dropped 5 bases and J dropped 2 bases, with 7 bases sitting between them.

Comments on this clone: One junction end does not reproduce the germline sequence, and a read error may be involved. This chain links TRBV20-1 with TRBJ2-1, with D unresolved. Germline V CDR1 and CDR2: DFQATT, SNEGSKA (reference sequence). The CDR3 runs to 10 residues. DNA for the CDR3: TGCAGTGCTAGAGACGCCCATAGGGTCTTC. This gives the protein CSARDAHRVF.

The chain carries TRBV9 and TRBJ1-1; D is undetermined. Trimming left V 3 bases short and J 2 bases short, with 8 bases between. CDR3 length: 13 amino acids. CDR1 is SGDLS, CDR2 YYNGEE, per germline. The CDR3 protein is CASSGTRNTEAFF. The CDR3 DNA is TGTGCCAGCAGCGGGACCCGAAACACTGAAGCTTTCTTT.

This chain connects TRBV19 to TRBJ1-2; TRBD1 is a possible D gene (5 bases). CDR1 is LNHDA, CDR2 SQIVND, per germline (reference sequence). With 0 bases removed from V and 7 bases from J, the gap between germline ends came to 15 bases. The CDR3 sequence is 15 residues long. The CDR3 DNA follows: TGTGCCAGTAGTATAGACCGCTTTGGGACCGTTGGCTACACCTTC. The encoded protein is CASSIDRFGTVGYTF.

The table lists this clone with a few counts. The V and J genes are TRBV27 and TRBJ2-3; unclear D gene. This CDR3 contains 15 residues. V lost 2 bases to trimming and J lost 6 bases, with 15 bases between them. Germline CDR1 is MNHEY and CDR2 is SMNVEV (reference sequence). DNA for the CDR3: TGTGCCAGCAGTTTAACAAGGTCAATTGGTGATACGCAGTATTTT. Translated: CASSLTRSIGDTQYF.

The rearrangement uses TRBV2 and TRBJ2-1; no definite D call. V was pared by 4 bases and J by 4 bases, with 23 bases between. The CDR3 consists of 18 residues. The germline gives CDR1 SNHLY, CDR2 FYNNEI. The CDR3 nucleotides are TGTGCCAGCAGTGGGGCTGGAACCCGGGTCTTTACTTACAATGAGCAGTTCTTC. Translation: CASSGAGTRVFTYNEQFF.

This clone showed up just once. This chain links TRBV7-2 with TRBJ1-2; a possible D gene is TRBD1 (6 bases). The CDR3 is made up of 13 amino acids. Germline loops: CDR1 SGHTA, CDR2 FQGNSA. The germline V and J ends were trimmed by 5 bases and 6 bases, with 13 bases remaining between them. Written as DNA, the CDR3 is TGTGCCAGCAGCGGGCAGACAGGCGATGGCTACACCTTC. Its protein is CASSGQTGDGYTF.

This clone showed up just once. V usage is TRBV6-5 and J usage is TRBJ2-3; 7 nucleotides match TRBD2. The CDR3 totals 16 residues. Germline V gene lookup returns CDR1 MNHEY and CDR2 SVGAGI. J gave up 1 base and V 4 bases, and 8 bases lay outside the gene matches. This CDR3 is CASSSGLPTGTDTQYF. In DNA, the CDR3 is TGTGCCAGCAGTTCGGGACTACCAACAGGCACAGATACGCAGTATTTT.

The genes are TRBV6-5 and TRBJ2-2, with 8 bases fitting TRBD1. The CDR3 loop spans 14 amino acids. Trimming at V came to 6 bases and at J to 4 bases, leaving 4 bases not matched to a gene. From germline, CDR1 is MNHEY and CDR2 SVGAGI. The CDR3 nucleotides are TGTGCCAGCAGGCAGGGGGCGCCCACCGGGGAGCTGTTTTTT. As protein: CASRQGAPTGELFF.

The chain couples TRBV7-9 to TRBJ2-1, with 8 positions matching TRBD1. The J segment lost 9 bases and the V segment lost 5 bases, leaving 18 bases of the junction unmatched. Germline loops: CDR1 SEHNR, CDR2 FQNEAQ (reference sequence). CDR3 length equals 17 residues. The CDR3 reads CASSTTATDRAMGEQFF. DNA for the CDR3: TGTGCCAGCAGCACCACGGCCACGGACAGGGCCATGGGTGAGCAGTTCTTC.

The chain couples TRBV19 to TRBJ1-2; D is uncertain. Trimming removed 3 bases at V and 0 bases at J, with 5 bases between. The CDR3 is 13 residues long. Germline CDR1 and CDR2: LNHDA and SQIVND (reference sequence). The CDR3 sequence: CASSIGANYGYTF. The CDR3 region has the DNA TGTGCCAGTAGTATCGGAGCTAACTATGGCTACACCTTC.

The chain has TRBV7-3 and TRBJ2-1; 7 bases line up with TRBD2. Germline V CDR1 and CDR2: SGHTA, FQGTGA. The trim removed 2 bases at V and 8 bases at J, leaving 9 bases unmatched. The CDR3 is 15 residues long. CDR3 region: CASSLVGGPGYEQFF. The DNA of the CDR3 is TGTGCCAGCAGCTTAGTGGGAGGGCCAGGGTATGAGCAGTTCTTC.

This clone was seen just once. The genes are TRBV4-1 and TRBJ2-2; possibly TRBD2 for D (5 bases). The germline V gene has CDR1 MGHRA and CDR2 YSYEKL. The CDR3 covers 14 residues. V lost 3 bases to trimming and J lost 6 bases, with 11 bases between them. The CDR3 nucleotides read TGCGCCAGCAGCCACGGGATTCCCCCCGGGGAGCTGTTTTTT. Amino acids: CASSHGIPPGELFF.

The rearrangement links TRBV29-1 to TRBJ2-7; 12 bases line up with TRBD2. The CDR3 spans 14 residues. Germline trimming cut 7 bases from V and 7 bases from J; bases unmatched to any gene: 11. Per germline, CDR1 SQVTM and CDR2 ANQGSEA. The CDR3 DNA reads TGCAGCGCCGAGACTAGCGGGAGTGTTGGAGAGCAGTACTTC. Residues: CSAETSGSVGEQYF.